This TCR beta chain emerged from a study of immune heterogeneity within non-small cell lung tumors. Study-wide background: Classification of the tumors gave several squamous cell carcinomas, 10 non-squamous carcinomas and 1 not otherwise specified.

Bulk tumor genomic DNA served as template, at around 600 ng per sample. Each primary tumor yielded several biopsies, collected far apart from one another at surgery. Patients went through curative surgery, and their non-small cell lung cancer was untreated and newly diagnosed. The table lists this clonotype with a few counts. The antigen is unknown. Broader study findings: Different tumor locations in one patient shared dominant CDR3 beta clonotypes yet harbored unique high-frequency clones.

V shed 3 bases and J shed 4 bases, with 5 bases lying between them. There are 12 residues in the CDR3. Per germline, CDR1 MNHEY and CDR2 SMNVEV (reference sequence). The TCR beta CDR3 region underwent multiplex PCR amplification with 32 V and 13 J primers. TCRdb re-analysed the multiplex PCR reads in MiXCR, keeping a single row per CDR3 protein. The data hold a few thousand distinct CDR3 sequences, with about 23% observed a single time. This TCR derives from a man in his sixties with non-small cell lung cancer. The rearrangement links TRBV27 to TRBJ2-3; D gene uncertain. Sequenced: lung tumor tissue. CDR3: CASSLGSDTQYF. The CDR3 coding sequence is TGTGCCAGCAGTTTGGGTTCAGATACGCAGTATTTT.